The clone carrying this T cell receptor beta chain was seen just once. Its ends do not fully match the called genes, so a read error is possible. This sample stems from a study of T cells in Graves' hyperthyroidism and ophthalmopathy. The CDR3 is 11 amino acids. CDR1 is KGHDR and CDR2 is SFDVKD in the germline V gene. The CDR3 regions of TCR beta were amplified from RNA transcripts. TCR CDR3 underwent first-round RT-PCR with the HTBI primer set. TCRdb reprocessed the multiplex PCR reads with MiXCR, giving one entry per CDR3 protein. The table shows fewer than 350,000 distinct CDR3 sequences, with 13% occurring only once.

The sample comprised blood. This chain uses TRBV24-1 with TRBJ2-7; D unclear. The receptor comes from a woman between 25 and 40 years old with Graves' hyperthyroidism that later progressed to Graves' ophthalmopathy. Here the CDR3 DNA reads TGTGCCGCCAGTGTGGGATACGAGCAGTACTTC. Translation: CAASVGYEQYF.